This T cell receptor beta chain was obtained from a study of T cells in Graves' hyperthyroidism and ophthalmopathy. Study findings and constraints: Researchers found most expanded thyroid clonotypes above 0.001 in blood as well.

V lost 4 bases and J lost 5, with 14 bases in between. Germline CDR1 reads SEHNR; CDR2 reads FQNEAQ (reference sequence). The CDR3 has 14 residues. RNA transcripts yielded amplified TCR beta CDR3 regions. With the HTBI primer set, the TCR CDR3 went through a first round of RT-PCR. A single record per CDR3 protein comes from TCRdb applying MiXCR to the multiplex PCR reads. The table shows around 700,000 distinct CDR3 sequences, with around a sixth occurring only once. Drawn at first hyperthyroidism diagnosis, the blood sample preceded any ophthalmopathy symptoms. Source material for PBMCs was 9 to 10 ml fresh peripheral blood. This clonotype was seen only a few times. Its antigen is unknown.

Material for sequencing was blood. V gene TRBV7-9 combines with J gene TRBJ1-1; D unresolved. The sequence came from a woman aged 50 to 60 with Graves' hyperthyroidism that later progressed to Graves' ophthalmopathy. DNA for the CDR3: TGTGCCAGCAGCTCCAGAGGAGAGCGGACTGAAGCTTTCTTT. Protein sequence: CASSSRGERTEAFF.